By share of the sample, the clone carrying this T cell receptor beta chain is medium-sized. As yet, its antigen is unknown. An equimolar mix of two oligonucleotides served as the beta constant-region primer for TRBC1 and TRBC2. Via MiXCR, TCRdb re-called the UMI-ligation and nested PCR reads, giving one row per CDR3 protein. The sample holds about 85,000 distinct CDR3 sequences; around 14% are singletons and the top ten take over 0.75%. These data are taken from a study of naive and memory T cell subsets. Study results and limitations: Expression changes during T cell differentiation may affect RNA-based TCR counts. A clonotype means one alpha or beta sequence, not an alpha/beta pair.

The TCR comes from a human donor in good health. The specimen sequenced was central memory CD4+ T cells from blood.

CDR3 nucleotide sequence: TGTGCCAGCAGCCCCACCGGGACTAGCACAGATACGCAGTATTTT. As protein: CASSPTGTSTDTQYF. The chain couples TRBV3-1 to TRBJ2-3; maybe TRBD2 (6 bases). The length of the CDR3 is 15 residues. Trimming took off 4 bases at V and 0 bases at J, with 11 bases between the two ends. Germline V gives CDR1 LGHDT, CDR2 YNNKEL (reference sequence).